This TCR beta chain originates from a study of blood T cell repertoires in COVID-19. Study-wide background: Collection of acute and convalescent COVID-19 samples took place in the United States, Italy and Spain. PBMCs, B-cell-depleted T cells, or T cells were the source of the cDNA or gDNA that made up the material.

As processed by the authors: Estimation of nucleated cell counts relied on the amplification of reference gene primers. Sequencing was performed with immunoSEQ multiplex PCR; in TCRdb, only in-frame clones are kept and a portion is missing. Clone size and the V and J calls come from that table; the DNA yielded D and trimming. This sample has around 200,000 clones, with around 85% found just once. Trimming stripped 3 bases from V and 2 bases from J, with 14 bases between. Germline CDR1 reads KGHSH; CDR2 reads LQKENI. CDR3 length equals 16 residues. Input material: peripheral blood. V gene TRBV18 combines with J gene TRBJ1-3, with no clear D. The receptor's source is a woman aged 80 or over with acute or convalescent COVID-19. Here the CDR3 reads CASSPDFNSPGNTIYF. The DNA of the CDR3 is TGTGCCAGCTCACCGGACTTTAACTCACCTGGAAACACCATATATTTT.